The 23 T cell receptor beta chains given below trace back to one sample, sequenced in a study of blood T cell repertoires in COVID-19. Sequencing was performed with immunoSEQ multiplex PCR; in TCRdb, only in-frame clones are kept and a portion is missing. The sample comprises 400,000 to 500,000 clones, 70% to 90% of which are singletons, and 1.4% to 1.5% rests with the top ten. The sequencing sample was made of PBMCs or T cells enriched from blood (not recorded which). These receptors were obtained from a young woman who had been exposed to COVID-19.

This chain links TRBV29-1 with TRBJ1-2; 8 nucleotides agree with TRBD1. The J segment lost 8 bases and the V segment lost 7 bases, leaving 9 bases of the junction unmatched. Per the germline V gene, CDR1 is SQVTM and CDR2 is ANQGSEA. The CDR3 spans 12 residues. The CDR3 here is CSASDRGWGYTF. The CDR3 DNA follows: TGCAGCGCCAGCGACAGGGGTTGGGGCTACACCTTC.

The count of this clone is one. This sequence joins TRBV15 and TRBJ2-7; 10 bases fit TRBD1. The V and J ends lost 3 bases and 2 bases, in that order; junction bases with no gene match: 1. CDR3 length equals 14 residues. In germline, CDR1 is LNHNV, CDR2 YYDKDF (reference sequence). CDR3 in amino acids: CATSRGQGPYEQYF. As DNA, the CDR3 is TGTGCCACCAGCAGGGGACAGGGGCCCTACGAGCAGTACTTC.

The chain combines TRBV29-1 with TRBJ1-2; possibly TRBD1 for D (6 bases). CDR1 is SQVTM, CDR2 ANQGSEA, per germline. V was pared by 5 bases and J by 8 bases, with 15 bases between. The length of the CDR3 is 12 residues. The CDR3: CSVPGGQEGYTF. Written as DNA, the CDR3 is TGCAGCGTTCCCGGGGGGCAAGAGGGCTACACCTTC.

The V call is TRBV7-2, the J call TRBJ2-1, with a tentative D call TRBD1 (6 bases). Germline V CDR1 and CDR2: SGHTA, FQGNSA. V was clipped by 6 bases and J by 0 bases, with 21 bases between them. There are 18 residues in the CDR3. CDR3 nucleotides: TGTGCCAGCAGTCTAAGGGGATGGGGGCCCAGCTCCTACAATGAGCAGTTCTTC. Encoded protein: CASSLRGWGPSSYNEQFF.

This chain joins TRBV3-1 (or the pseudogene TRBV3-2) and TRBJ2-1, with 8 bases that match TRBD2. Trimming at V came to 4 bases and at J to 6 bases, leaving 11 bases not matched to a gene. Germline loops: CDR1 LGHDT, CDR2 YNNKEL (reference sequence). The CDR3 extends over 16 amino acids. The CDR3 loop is CASSPARLARGNEQFF. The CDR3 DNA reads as TGTGCCAGCAGCCCGGCCCGACTAGCGCGCGGCAATGAGCAGTTCTTC.

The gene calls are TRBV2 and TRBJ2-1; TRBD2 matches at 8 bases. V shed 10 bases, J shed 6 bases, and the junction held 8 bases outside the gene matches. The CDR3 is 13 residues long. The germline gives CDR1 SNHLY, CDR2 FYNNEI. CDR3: CAKILAGRNEQFF. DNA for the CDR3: TGTGCCAAAATTCTAGCGGGTCGCAATGAGCAGTTCTTC. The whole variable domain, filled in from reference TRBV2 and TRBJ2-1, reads EPEVTQTPSHQVTQMGQEVILRCVPISNHLYFYWYRQILGQKVEFLVSFYNNEISEKSEIFDDQFSVERPDGSNFTLKIRSTKLEDSAMYFCAKILAGRNEQFFGPGTRLTVL.

The CDR3 DNA is TGTGCCAGCAGGACAGGGACATTTTCCGAGCAGTACTTC. As protein: CASRTGTFSEQYF. The chain employs TRBV27 and TRBJ2-7, with 7 bases matching TRBD1. Germline CDR1 and CDR2: MNHEY and SMNVEV (reference sequence). The CDR3 sequence is 13 residues long. V was pared by 6 bases and J by 6 bases, with 8 bases of the junction left unmatched.

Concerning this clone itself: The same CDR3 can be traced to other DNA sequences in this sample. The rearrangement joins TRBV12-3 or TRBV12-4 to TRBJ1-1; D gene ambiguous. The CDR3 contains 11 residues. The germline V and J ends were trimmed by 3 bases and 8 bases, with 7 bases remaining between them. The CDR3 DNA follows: TGTGCCAGCAGTTTCGGCGGAGAAGCTTTCTTT. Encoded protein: CASSFGGEAFF.

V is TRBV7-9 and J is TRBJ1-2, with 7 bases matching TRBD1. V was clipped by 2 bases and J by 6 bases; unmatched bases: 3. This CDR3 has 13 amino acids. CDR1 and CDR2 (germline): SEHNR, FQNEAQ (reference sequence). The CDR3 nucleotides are TGTGCCAGCAGCTTACTACAGGGGAATGGCTACACCTTC. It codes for CASSLLQGNGYTF.

In nucleotides, the CDR3 is TGTGCCAGCAGCAAACTCCCCTCCGTAGAGACCCAGTACTTC. Its protein product is CASSKLPSVETQYF. The J gene is TRBJ2-5, the V gene TRBV21-1; the listed D gene, TRBD2, was not tested against the DNA. TRBV21-1 is a listed pseudogene. The CDR3 spans 14 residues.

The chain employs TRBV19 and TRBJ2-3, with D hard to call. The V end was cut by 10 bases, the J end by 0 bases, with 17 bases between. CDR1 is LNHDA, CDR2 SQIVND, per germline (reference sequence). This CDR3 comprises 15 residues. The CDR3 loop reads CATAPADSSTDTQYF. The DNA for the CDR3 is TGTGCCACCGCCCCCGCTGACTCTAGCACAGATACGCAGTATTTT. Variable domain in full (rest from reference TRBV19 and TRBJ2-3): DGGITQSPKYLFRKEGQNVTLSCEQNLNHDAMYWYRQDPGQGLRLIYYSQIVNDFQKGDIAEGYSVSREKKESFPLTVTSAQKNPTAFYLCATAPADSSTDTQYFGPGTRLTVL.

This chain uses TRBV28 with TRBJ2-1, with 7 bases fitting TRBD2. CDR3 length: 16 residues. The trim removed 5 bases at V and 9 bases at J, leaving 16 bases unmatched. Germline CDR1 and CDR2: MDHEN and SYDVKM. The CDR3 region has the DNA TGTGCCAGCAGTAGCGGGACGTACGGCGGTCTAGTTGAGCAGTTCTTC. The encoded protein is CASSSGTYGGLVEQFF.

The DNA of the CDR3 is TGTGCCAGCAGTGATGAGTTTTTTTCTTTCTTT. This codes for CASSDEFFSFF. The rearrangement links TRBV2 to TRBJ1-1; no firm D call. The CDR3 covers 11 residues. Germline V gene sequence: CDR1 SNHLY, CDR2 FYNNEI. The V gene lost 3 bases and the J gene lost 12 bases, with 11 bases spanning the gap.

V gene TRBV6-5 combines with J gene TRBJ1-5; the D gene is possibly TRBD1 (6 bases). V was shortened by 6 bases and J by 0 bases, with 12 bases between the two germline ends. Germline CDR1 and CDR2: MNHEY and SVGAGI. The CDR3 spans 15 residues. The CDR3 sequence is CASREQGNSNQPQHF. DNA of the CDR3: TGTGCCAGCAGAGAGCAGGGGAATAGCAATCAGCCCCAGCATTTT.

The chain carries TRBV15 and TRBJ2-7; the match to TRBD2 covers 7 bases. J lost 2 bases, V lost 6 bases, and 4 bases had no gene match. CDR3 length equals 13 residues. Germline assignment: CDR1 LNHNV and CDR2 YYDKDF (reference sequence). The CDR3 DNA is TGTGCCACCAGTCACGGGACTACCTACGAGCAGTACTTC. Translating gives CATSHGTTYEQYF. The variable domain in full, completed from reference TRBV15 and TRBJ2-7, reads DAMVIQNPRYQVTQFGKPVTLSCSQTLNHNVMYWYQQKSSQAPKLLFHYYDKDFNNEADTPDNFQSRRPNTSFCFLDIRSPGLGDTAMYLCATSHGTTYEQYFGPGTRLTVT.

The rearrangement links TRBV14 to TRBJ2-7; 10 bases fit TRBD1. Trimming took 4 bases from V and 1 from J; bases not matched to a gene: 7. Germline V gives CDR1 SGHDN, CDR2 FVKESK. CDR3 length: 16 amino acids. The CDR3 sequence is CASSRSPGQGSYEQYF. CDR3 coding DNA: TGTGCCAGCAGCCGGTCCCCGGGACAGGGGTCCTACGAGCAGTACTTC.

CDR3 sequence: CATSREALRLAGGEADTQYF. The CDR3 nucleotides read TGTGCCACCAGCAGAGAGGCCCTACGACTAGCGGGAGGGGAAGCAGATACGCAGTATTTT. The chain is built from TRBV15 and TRBJ2-3; 14 nucleotides line up with TRBD2. This CDR3 contains 20 residues. The germline V gene encodes CDR1 LNHNV and CDR2 YYDKDF (reference sequence). Germline trimming cut 0 bases from V and 4 bases from J; bases unmatched to any gene: 12.

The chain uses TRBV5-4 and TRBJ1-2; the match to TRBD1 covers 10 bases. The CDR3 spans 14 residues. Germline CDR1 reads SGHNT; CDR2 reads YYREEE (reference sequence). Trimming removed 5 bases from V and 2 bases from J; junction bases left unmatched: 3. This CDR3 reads CASSSTGGNYGYTF. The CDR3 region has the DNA TGTGCCAGCAGTTCGACAGGGGGCAACTATGGCTACACCTTC.

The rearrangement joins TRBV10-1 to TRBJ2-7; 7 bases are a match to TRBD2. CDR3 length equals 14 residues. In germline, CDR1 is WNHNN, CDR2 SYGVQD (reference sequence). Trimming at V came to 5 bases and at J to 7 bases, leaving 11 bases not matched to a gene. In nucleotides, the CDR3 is TGCGCCAGCAGTCCCTCGGGGGGTAGCGATGAGCAGTACTTC. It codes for CASSPSGGSDEQYF.

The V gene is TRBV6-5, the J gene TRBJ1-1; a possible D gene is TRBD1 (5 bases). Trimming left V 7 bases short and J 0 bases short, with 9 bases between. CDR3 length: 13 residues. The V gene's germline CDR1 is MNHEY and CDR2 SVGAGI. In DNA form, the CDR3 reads TGTGCCAGCAAATCAGGGCTGAACACTGAAGCTTTCTTT. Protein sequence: CASKSGLNTEAFF.

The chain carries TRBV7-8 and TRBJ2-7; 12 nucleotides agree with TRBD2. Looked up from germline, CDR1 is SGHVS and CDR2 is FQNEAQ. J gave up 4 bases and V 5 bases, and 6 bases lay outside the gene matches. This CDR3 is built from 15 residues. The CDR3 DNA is TGTGCCAGCAGCGCCCAGACTAGCGGGGGTTACGAGCAGTACTTC. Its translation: CASSAQTSGGYEQYF.

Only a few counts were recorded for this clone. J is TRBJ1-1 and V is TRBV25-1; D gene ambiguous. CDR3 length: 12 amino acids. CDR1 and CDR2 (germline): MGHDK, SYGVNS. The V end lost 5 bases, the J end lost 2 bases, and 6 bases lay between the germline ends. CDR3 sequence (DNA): TGTGCCAGCAGTAGCATAAACACTGAAGCTTTCTTT. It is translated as CASSSINTEAFF.

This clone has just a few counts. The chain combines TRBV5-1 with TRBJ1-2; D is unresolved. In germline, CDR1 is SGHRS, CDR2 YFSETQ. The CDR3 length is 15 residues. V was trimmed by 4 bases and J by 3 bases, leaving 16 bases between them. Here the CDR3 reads CASSPGERSDYGYTF. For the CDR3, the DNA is TGCGCCAGCAGCCCGGGAGAAAGGAGTGACTATGGCTACACCTTC.